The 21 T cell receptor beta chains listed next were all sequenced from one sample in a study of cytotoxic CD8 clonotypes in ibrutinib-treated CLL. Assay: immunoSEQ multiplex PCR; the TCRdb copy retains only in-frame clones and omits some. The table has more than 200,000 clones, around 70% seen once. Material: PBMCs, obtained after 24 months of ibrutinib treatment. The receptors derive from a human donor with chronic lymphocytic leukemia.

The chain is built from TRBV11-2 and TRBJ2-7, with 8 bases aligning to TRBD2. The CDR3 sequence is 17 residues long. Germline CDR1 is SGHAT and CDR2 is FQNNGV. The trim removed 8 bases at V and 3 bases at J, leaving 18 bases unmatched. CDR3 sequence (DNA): TGTGCCAGCGGTCACCTACCTGGTCTAGCGGGCAACTACGAGCAGTACTTC. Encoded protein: CASGHLPGLAGNYEQYF.

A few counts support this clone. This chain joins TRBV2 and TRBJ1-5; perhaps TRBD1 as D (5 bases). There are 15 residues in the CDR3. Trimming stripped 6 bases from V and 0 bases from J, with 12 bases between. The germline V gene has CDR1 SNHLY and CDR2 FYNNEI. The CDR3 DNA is TGTGCCAGCAGCGGGGCAGTAGGTAGCAATCAGCCCCAGCATTTT. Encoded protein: CASSGAVGSNQPQHF.

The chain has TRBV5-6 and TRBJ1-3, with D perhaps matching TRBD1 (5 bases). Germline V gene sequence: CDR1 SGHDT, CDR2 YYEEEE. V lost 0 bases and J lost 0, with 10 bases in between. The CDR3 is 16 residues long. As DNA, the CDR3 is TGTGCCAGCAGCTTGGTCGGGGGATCCTCTGGAAACACCATATATTTT. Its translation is CASSLVGGSSGNTIYF.

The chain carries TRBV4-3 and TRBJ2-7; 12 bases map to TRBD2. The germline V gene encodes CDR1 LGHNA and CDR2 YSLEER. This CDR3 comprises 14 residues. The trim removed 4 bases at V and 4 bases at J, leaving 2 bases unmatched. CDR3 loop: CASSRTSGRYEQYF. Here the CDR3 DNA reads TGCGCCAGCAGCCGCACTAGCGGGAGGTACGAGCAGTACTTC.

CDR3: CASSSPTGAREQYF. CDR3 in DNA: TGTGCCAGCAGTTCCCCGACGGGGGCGCGCGAGCAGTACTTC. The chain combines TRBV6-5 with TRBJ2-7; the D call may be TRBD1 or TRBD2 (6 bases each). Germline lookup yields CDR1 MNHEY and CDR2 SVGAGI. The CDR3 loop spans 14 amino acids. With 4 bases removed from V and 6 bases from J, the gap between germline ends came to 16 bases.

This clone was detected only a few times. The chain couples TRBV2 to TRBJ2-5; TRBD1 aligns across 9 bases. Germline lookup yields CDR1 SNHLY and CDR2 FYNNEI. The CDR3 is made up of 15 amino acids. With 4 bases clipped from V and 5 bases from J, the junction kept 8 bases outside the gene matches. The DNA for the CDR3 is TGTGCCAGCAGTGCACTACAGGGGGCCCTGGAGACCCAGTACTTC. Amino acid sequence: CASSALQGALETQYF.

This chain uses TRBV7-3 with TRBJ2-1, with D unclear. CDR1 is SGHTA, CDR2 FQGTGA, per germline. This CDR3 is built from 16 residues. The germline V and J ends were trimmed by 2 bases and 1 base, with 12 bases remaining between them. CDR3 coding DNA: TGTGCCAGCAGCTTAGGGCCGGACCCATCCTACAATGAGCAGTTCTTC. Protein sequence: CASSLGPDPSYNEQFF.

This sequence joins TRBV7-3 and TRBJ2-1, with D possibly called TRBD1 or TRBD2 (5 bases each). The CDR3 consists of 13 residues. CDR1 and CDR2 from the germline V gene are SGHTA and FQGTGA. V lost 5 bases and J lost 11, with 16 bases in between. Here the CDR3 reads CASSASRGRQQFF. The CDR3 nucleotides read TGTGCCAGCAGCGCCTCGAGGGGCCGGCAGCAGTTCTTC. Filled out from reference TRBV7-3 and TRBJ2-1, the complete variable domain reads GAGVSQTPSNKVTEKGKYVELRCDPISGHTALYWYRQSLGQGPEFLIYFQGTGAADDSGLPNDRFFAVRPEGSVSTLKIQRTERGDSAVYLCASSASRGRQQFFGPGTRLTVL.

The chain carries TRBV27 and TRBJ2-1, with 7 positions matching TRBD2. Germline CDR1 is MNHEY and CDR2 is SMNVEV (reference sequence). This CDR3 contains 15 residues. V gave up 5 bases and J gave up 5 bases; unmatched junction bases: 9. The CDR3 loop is CASSEGLPWDNEQFF. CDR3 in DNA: TGTGCCAGCAGTGAGGGACTACCCTGGGACAATGAGCAGTTCTTC.

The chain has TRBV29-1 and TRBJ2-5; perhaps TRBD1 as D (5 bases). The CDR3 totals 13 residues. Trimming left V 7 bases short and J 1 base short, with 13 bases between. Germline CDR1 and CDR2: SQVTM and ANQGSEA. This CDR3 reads CSATQALQETQYF. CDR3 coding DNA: TGCAGCGCCACACAGGCTCTCCAAGAGACCCAGTACTTC.

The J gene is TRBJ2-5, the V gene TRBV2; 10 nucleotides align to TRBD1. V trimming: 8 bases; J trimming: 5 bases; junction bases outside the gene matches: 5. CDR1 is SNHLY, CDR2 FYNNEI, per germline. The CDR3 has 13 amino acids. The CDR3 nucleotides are TGTGCCAGCGGAAGGACAGGGGGGGAGACCCAGTACTTC. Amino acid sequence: CASGRTGGETQYF.

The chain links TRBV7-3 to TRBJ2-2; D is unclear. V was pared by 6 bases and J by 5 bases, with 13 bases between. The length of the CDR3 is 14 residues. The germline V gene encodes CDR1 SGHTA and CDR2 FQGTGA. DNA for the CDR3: TGTGCCAGCAGTTTTCTGACCGGTACCGGGGAGCTGTTTTTT. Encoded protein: CASSFLTGTGELFF.

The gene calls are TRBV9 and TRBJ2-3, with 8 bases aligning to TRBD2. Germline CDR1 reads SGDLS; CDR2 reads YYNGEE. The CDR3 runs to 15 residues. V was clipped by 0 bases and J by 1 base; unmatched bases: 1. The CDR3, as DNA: TGTGCCAGCAGCGTAGCAGCGGGGGGCACAGATACGCAGTATTTT. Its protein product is CASSVAAGGTDTQYF.

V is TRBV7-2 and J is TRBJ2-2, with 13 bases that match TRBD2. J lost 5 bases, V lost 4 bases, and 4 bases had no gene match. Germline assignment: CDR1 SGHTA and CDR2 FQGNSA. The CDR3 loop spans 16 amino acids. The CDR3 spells CASSSGLAGVTGELFF. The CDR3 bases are TGTGCCAGCAGCTCCGGACTAGCGGGAGTGACCGGGGAGCTGTTTTTT.

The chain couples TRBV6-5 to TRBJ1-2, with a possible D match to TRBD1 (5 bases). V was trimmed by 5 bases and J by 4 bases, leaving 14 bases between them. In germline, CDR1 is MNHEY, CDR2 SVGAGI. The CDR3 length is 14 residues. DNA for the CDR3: TGTGCCAGCAGTCCGGCAGGGATTGCCTATGGCTACACCTTC. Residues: CASSPAGIAYGYTF.

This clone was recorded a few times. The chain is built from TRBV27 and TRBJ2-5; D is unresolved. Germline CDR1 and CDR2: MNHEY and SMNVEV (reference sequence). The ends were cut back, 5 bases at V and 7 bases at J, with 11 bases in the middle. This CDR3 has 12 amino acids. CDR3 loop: CASSLYLGTQYF. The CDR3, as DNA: TGTGCCAGCAGTCTGTACCTAGGGACCCAGTACTTC.

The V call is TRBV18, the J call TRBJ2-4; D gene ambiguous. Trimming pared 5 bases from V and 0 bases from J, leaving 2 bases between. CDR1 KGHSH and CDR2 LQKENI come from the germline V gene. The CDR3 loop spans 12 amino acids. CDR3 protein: CASSRAKNIQYF. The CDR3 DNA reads TGTGCCAGCTCAAGAGCCAAAAACATTCAGTACTTC.

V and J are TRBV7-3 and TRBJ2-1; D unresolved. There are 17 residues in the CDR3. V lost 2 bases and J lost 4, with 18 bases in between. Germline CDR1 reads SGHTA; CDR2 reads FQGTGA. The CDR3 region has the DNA TGTGCCAGCAGCTTATCCCGTGGGGTTTTCGGTTACAATGAGCAGTTCTTC. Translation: CASSLSRGVFGYNEQFF.

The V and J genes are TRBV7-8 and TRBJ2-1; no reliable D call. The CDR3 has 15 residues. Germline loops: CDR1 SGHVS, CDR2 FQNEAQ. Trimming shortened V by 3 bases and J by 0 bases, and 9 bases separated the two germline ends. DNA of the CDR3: TGTGCCAGCAGCTTCGGGCTAGTCTCCTACAATGAGCAGTTCTTC. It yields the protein CASSFGLVSYNEQFF. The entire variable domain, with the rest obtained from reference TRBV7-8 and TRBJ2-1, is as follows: GAGVSQSPRYKVAKRGQDVALRCDPISGHVSLFWYQQALGQGPEFLTYFQNEAQLDKSGLPSDRFFAERPEGSVSTLKIQRTQQEDSAVYLCASSFGLVSYNEQFFGPGTRLTVL.

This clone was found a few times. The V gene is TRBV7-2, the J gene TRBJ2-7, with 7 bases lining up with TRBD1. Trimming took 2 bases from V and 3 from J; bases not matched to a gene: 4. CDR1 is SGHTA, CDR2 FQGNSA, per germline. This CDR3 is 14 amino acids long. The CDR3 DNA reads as TGTGCCAGCAGCTTATGGGACAGAAACTACGAGCAGTACTTC. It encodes CASSLWDRNYEQYF. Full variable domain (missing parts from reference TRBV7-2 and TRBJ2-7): GAGVSQSPSNKVTEKGKDVELRCDPISGHTALYWYRQSLGQGLEFLIYFQGNSAPDKSGLPSDRFSAERTGGSVSTLTIQRTQQEDSAVYLCASSLWDRNYEQYFGPGTRLTVT.

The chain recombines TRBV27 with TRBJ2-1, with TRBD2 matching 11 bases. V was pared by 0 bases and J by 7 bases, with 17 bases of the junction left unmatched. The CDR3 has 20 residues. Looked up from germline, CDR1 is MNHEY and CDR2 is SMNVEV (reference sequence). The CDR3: CASSLSGPLSGRASENEQFF. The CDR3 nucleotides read TGTGCCAGCAGTTTATCGGGCCCGCTTAGCGGGAGGGCCTCAGAGAATGAGCAGTTCTTC.